Below, one TCR beta chain is given with its context. Only in-frame clones appear in the TCRdb table, and some are missing; sequencing was by immunoSEQ multiplex PCR. The table includes about 320,000 clones, about 92% detected once. V was pared by 2 bases and J by 5 bases, with 20 bases of the junction left unmatched. The germline V gene encodes CDR1 SGHRS and CDR2 YFSETQ. This CDR3 is built from 20 residues. Enrollees, about 18 to 89 years old, lived in 24 US areas. Assignments of participants to cohorts depended upon their own reported clinical history. Recovered Cohort 3 donors showed two negative PCRs, clearance, or symptom resolution. The entry originates in a study of blood T cell repertoires in COVID-19. Study overall: PBMCs, B-cell-depleted T cells, or T cells were the source of the cDNA or gDNA that made up the material.

Sample: PBMCs or T cells enriched from blood (not recorded which). The source is a man aged 55-75 years who had recovered from COVID-19. The rearrangement uses TRBV5-1 and TRBJ2-1; TRBD2 matches at 9 bases. CDR3 coding DNA: TGCGCCAGCAGCTTAGGGGAGGGGCTAGCGGGAAAGTGGGGAAACAATGAGCAGTTCTTC. Protein product: CASSLGEGLAGKWGNNEQFF. Complete variable domain (other parts from reference TRBV5-1 and TRBJ2-1): KAGVTQTPRYLIKTRGQQVTLSCSPISGHRSVSWYQQTPGQGLQFLFEYFSETQRNKGNFPGRFSGRQFSNSRSEMNVSTLELGDSALYLCASSLGEGLAGKWGNNEQFFGPGTRLTVL.